The sequence of this TCR beta chain was determined in a study of shared clonotypes between healthy human individuals (dated by TCRdb to the early 2020s). With regard to the full study: The cohort included three men and a couple of women between 18 and 49 years of age. Blood TCR repertoires of five healthy adults were deeply sequenced to estimate repertoire size and the extent of clonotype sharing between individuals. Per donor, three plates each were used for CD4 naive and CD4 memory, two for CD8 naive, and one for CD8 memory. To increase sequencing depth and limit assay-specific biases, TCR repertoire library preparation and sequencing were carried out by different laboratories using diverse techniques. Each donor's leukapheresis produced roughly between roughly 0.9 and 9 billion PBMCs.

General conclusions and limits of the study: Clonotypes shared by all four sorted-subset donors showed higher generation probabilities than non-shared clonotypes. Across a few donors, around 5% of naive CD4, around 3.3% of naive CD8, roughly 2.3% of memory CD4, and around 0.4% of memory CD8 clonotypes were shared. Naive subsets generally had larger estimated clonotype richness than memory subsets did. Sampling was limited to blood, and TCR repertoires in tissue likely differ from TCR repertoires in blood. Rarefaction of sorted-subset datasets indicated incomplete sequencing despite the large sequencing depth. Because the study included a small number of donors, the genetic and exposure-history diversity represented was limited. Pairwise subsampling led to the expectation that sequencing depth would affect the degree of clonotype sharing among donors.

Turning to this clone: Which antigen it targets is not known. Base qualities are missing; no much larger clone stands one base away.

TCR CDR3 regions were amplified from genomic DNA by multiplex PCR using the deep immunoSEQ assay. Extracted genomic DNA from each cell subset was spread evenly across all wells of several immunoSEQ 96-well plates, with each plate serving as a replicate. For sorted subsets, roughly 200 ng of genomic DNA, equivalent to 25,000 to 35,000 T cell genomes, went into each replicate PCR. The purified libraries were quantified using a Qubit 3.0 fluorometer, sized with a Bioanalyzer 2100, and then quantified again using the KAPA Library Quantification kit. Every immunoSEQ 96-well plate was sequenced on a separate single-read 150-cycle Illumina NextSeq 550 flow cell. The original methods were these. Because the immunoSEQ output included only junctional sequences and no quality scores, the filtering could not be the same as the filtering used for full-length reads. Sequences were annotated with PyIR, a Python wrapper for IgBLAST v1.9, and V/J genes and CDR3 were assigned using IMGT germline references. Any read was removed if the V/J assignment was weak (E-value above 1e-6), the CDR3 was missing, or the read contained stop codons, out-of-frame junctions, or ambiguous translated residues. V3J clonotypes were defined as sequences sharing an identical inferred V gene, J gene, and CDR3 amino acid sequence. Percentage overlap between repertoires was computed as shared unique clonotypes divided by the size of the smaller repertoire. Richness of each repertoire was evaluated using RTK rarefaction, the Chao1 estimator, and Recon v2.1 estimates of unobserved clonotypes. For all TCRbeta clonotypes obtained by the gDNA method from a handful of donors, generation probabilities were computed with OLGA. What TCRdb holds here is the immuneACCESS table cut down to in-frame rearrangements. Part of the clones is not present; checked against another copy, under half of the missing clones reflect an unresolved V gene, and the others are unexplained. V and J calls and clone size come straight from that table; D and trimming were deduced from the DNA. The sample table holds 2 million to 3 million clones, of which around nine tenths were seen once. Over 0.12% of the sample belongs to the ten largest clones.

As encoded in the germline V gene, CDR1 is MNHEY while CDR2 is SVGAGI. From cysteine to phenylalanine, the CDR3 is 16 amino acids long. The entry retains the CDR3 DNA only, 48 bases that are in frame from base 1. The trim is 2 bases for V and 0 bases for J, with a gap of 11 bases between the germline ends. Donors were healthy HIV-negative adults with no recently reported acute infections or vaccinations. Every donor was a Caucasian adult living in Nashville, Tennessee, USA. CD4+ T cells were enriched by magnetic negative selection, after which naive cells were positively selected on CD45RA and the negative fraction was taken as the memory subset. After blood collection by leukapheresis, PBMCs were isolated using Ficoll-Histopaque density gradient centrifugation and then cryopreserved in the vapor phase of liquid nitrogen. Analytical flow cytometry was used to check the purity and quantity of every magnetically sorted T cell population. Genomic DNA was isolated from each sorted fraction and quantified by UV absorbance on a Nanodrop 2000c.

The source material was naive CD4+ T cells sorted from blood. The sample's cell subset or site label is to be understood as: CD45RA+ positively selected. This TCR was sampled from a young man in good health. The receptor chain draws on TRBV6-5 and TRBJ2-1; the D gene identity is not certain. The bases read TGTGCCAGCAGTTACGATCTACAGTTCTCCTACAATGAGCAGTTCTTC. The resulting protein is CASSYDLQFSYNEQFF.